The 18 T cell receptor beta chains below were found in one sample sequenced in a study of human T cells and chemical hapten exposure. TCRdb called the RACE reads again in MiXCR, with one record for every CDR3 protein. The sample has under 60,000 distinct CDR3 sequences; around 10% are singletons. Described time point: patch test 1, 2 weeks after DPC sensitization. Treatment meaning: therapeutic diphenylcyclopropenone sensitization with weekly scalp DPC. The starting material, unfractionated whole blood, was used for total RNA extraction. The sequences come from whole blood, collected in connection with sensitization to the hapten diphenylcyclopropenone (DPC). The source of these receptors is a woman aged 40 to 49 with alopecia areata. Some clones in this sample may be carry-over from other donors' samples.

This clonotype occurred a few times. The genes are TRBV6-5 and TRBJ2-1; 7 bases align to TRBD1. Trimming at V came to 11 bases and at J to 13 bases, leaving 8 bases not matched to a gene. The CDR3 extends over 10 amino acids. CDR1 is MNHEY, CDR2 SVGAGI, per germline. CDR3 loop: CAGDRDRQFF. DNA of the CDR3: TGTGCCGGGGATAGGGACAGACAGTTCTTC.

This clonotype has more than one count but fewer than ten. V and J are TRBV7-7 and TRBJ1-5; D unresolved. Trimming cost V 5 bases and J 3 bases, with 8 bases left between them. The CDR3 has 13 amino acids. Germline CDR1 is SSHAT and CDR2 is FNYEAQ (reference sequence). As DNA, the CDR3 is TGTGCCAGCAGCCAGGACCTCAATCAGCCCCAGCATTTT. As protein: CASSQDLNQPQHF.

The chain carries TRBV7-2 and TRBJ2-1; the D gene could be TRBD1 or TRBD2 (5 bases each). Trimming pared 5 bases from V and 2 bases from J, leaving 13 bases between. The CDR3 sequence is 15 residues long. Germline V lookup: CDR1 SGHTA, CDR2 FQGNSA. CDR3 in DNA: TGTGCCAGCAGCCTTTCTAGAGGGGCCTACAATGAGCAGTTCTTC. Residues: CASSLSRGAYNEQFF.

The rearrangement uses TRBV5-5 and TRBJ2-5, with 8 bases fitting TRBD1. With V trimmed by 2 bases and J by 5 bases, 5 bases remained unmatched. Germline values: CDR1 SGHKS, CDR2 YYEKEE (reference sequence). The CDR3 is made up of 14 amino acids. This chain's CDR3 is CASSFGQGRETQYF. Here the CDR3 DNA reads TGTGCCAGCAGCTTCGGACAGGGAAGGGAGACCCAGTACTTC.

V and J are TRBV5-8 and TRBJ1-1; D uncertain. The germline CDR1 and CDR2 sequences are SGHTS and YDEGEE. The CDR3 extends over 13 amino acids. With 4 bases removed from V and 11 bases from J, the gap between germline ends came to 18 bases. CDR3 sequence reads: CASSNPRQTEAFF. Here the CDR3 DNA reads TGTGCCAGCAGCAACCCTCGCCAAACGGAGGCTTTCTTT.

This clonotype was counted at least ten times. This chain uses TRBV2 with TRBJ1-2; no clear D. The CDR3 runs to 13 residues. Germline CDR1 reads SNHLY; CDR2 reads FYNNEI. Trimming took 7 bases from V and 1 from J, leaving 10 bases between them. This CDR3 is CASMEQNNYGYTF. CDR3 DNA: TGTGCCAGCATGGAACAGAATAACTATGGCTACACCTTC.

The chain has TRBV6-5 and TRBJ1-6; D gene unclear. V lost 0 bases to trimming and J lost 6 bases, with 9 bases between them. This CDR3 has 15 residues. Looked up from germline, CDR1 is MNHEY and CDR2 is SVGAGI. The CDR3 region has the DNA TGTGCCAGCAGTTACTCGCGGATGACTAATTCACCCCTCCACTTT. Amino acids: CASSYSRMTNSPLHF.

This clonotype was counted ten times or more. V usage is TRBV29-1 and J usage is TRBJ1-6; 8 bases align to TRBD1. The CDR3 covers 15 residues. Germline CDR1 and CDR2: SQVTM and ANQGSEA. Unmatched junction bases numbered 8, after V lost 4 bases and J lost 6 bases. CDR3 region: CSVVRRDRTNSPLHF. The CDR3 nucleotides are TGCAGCGTTGTAAGACGGGACAGGACTAATTCACCCCTCCACTTT.

In this sample, this clonotype turned up a few times. The chain is built from TRBV6-1 and TRBJ2-1; D is unresolved. The germline gives CDR1 MNHNS, CDR2 SASEGT. V was trimmed by 0 bases and J by 3 bases, leaving 9 bases between them. This CDR3 has 15 residues. CDR3 sequence: CASSEAAGDYNEQFF. Here the CDR3 DNA reads TGTGCCAGCAGTGAAGCTGCTGGGGACTACAATGAGCAGTTCTTC.

This clonotype occurred many times. This chain connects TRBV30 to TRBJ2-1, with 8 bases fitting TRBD2. This CDR3 region has 18 residues. Germline V gene sequence: CDR1 GTSNPN, CDR2 SVGIG (reference sequence). Trimming removed 5 bases from V and 2 bases from J; junction bases left unmatched: 17. CDR3 loop: CAWPSGPSGRPTYNEQFF. The DNA for the CDR3 is TGTGCCTGGCCGAGCGGTCCGAGCGGGAGACCCACCTACAATGAGCAGTTCTTC. The full variable domain, rest sourced from reference TRBV30 and TRBJ2-1, is SQTIHQWPATLVQPVGSPLSLECTVEGTSNPNLYWYRQAAGRGLQLLFYSVGIGQISSEVPQNLSASRPQDRQFILSSKKLLLSDSGFYLCAWPSGPSGRPTYNEQFFGPGTRLTVL.

In its sample, this clonotype was seen a few times. J is TRBJ2-5 and V is TRBV15, with D possibly called TRBD1 or TRBD2 (5 bases each). Between the trimmed V and J ends, which lost 0 bases and 5 bases, there was a span of 16 bases. The germline gives CDR1 LNHNV, CDR2 YYDKDF (reference sequence). This CDR3 contains 16 residues. The CDR3 sequence: CATSRDSKGRGETQYF. The CDR3, as DNA: TGTGCCACCAGCAGAGATTCGAAGGGACGAGGGGAGACCCAGTACTTC.

V gene TRBV5-6 combines with J gene TRBJ2-3; 7 nucleotides line up with TRBD2. V shed 0 bases and J 1 base; nucleotides not matched to a gene: 2. Germline CDR1 SGHDT, CDR2 YYEEEE. This CDR3 comprises 15 residues. CDR3 region: CASSLGSGGTDTQYF. Written as DNA, the CDR3 is TGTGCCAGCAGCTTGGGGAGCGGGGGCACAGATACGCAGTATTTT.

This clonotype was counted ten times or more. The chain has TRBV11-3 and TRBJ1-4, with a possible D match to TRBD1 (5 bases). Germline CDR1 is SGHNT and CDR2 is YENEEA. Trimming took 7 bases from V and 0 from J, leaving 15 bases between them. CDR3 length: 16 amino acids. CDR3 protein: CASMGRGSSTNEKLFF. In nucleotides, the CDR3 is TGTGCCAGCATGGGGCGGGGCAGCTCAACTAATGAAAAACTGTTTTTT.

V usage is TRBV11-3 and J usage is TRBJ2-2, with TRBD2 identical over 10 bases. Germline V lookup: CDR1 SGHNT, CDR2 YENEEA. Trimming removed 5 bases from V and 1 base from J; junction bases left unmatched: 10. The CDR3 runs 18 residues. The CDR3 region has the DNA TGTGCCAGCAGCCGGGGATTAGCGGGGGGCATGAACACCGGGGAGCTGTTTTTT. Translating it yields CASSRGLAGGMNTGELFF.

Ten or more counts support this clonotype. This chain's CDR3 is CSAHAVGTQYF. CDR3 DNA sequence: TGCAGTGCTCACGCCGTGGGTACGCAGTATTTT. The V and J genes are TRBV20-1 and TRBJ2-3; D uncertain. CDR1 is DFQATT, CDR2 SNEGSKA, per germline (reference sequence). The CDR3 runs 11 residues. V lost 5 bases to trimming and J lost 8 bases, with 11 bases between them.

The table lists this clonotype with many counts. The chain couples TRBV7-9 to TRBJ1-1, with 10 bases matching TRBD1. Germline V gene data show CDR1 as SEHNR and CDR2 as FQNEAQ (reference sequence). The ends lost 5 bases at V and 8 bases at J; junction bases unmatched: 5. This CDR3 contains 13 residues. The CDR3 reads CASSPGQGEEAFF. The CDR3 DNA reads as TGTGCCAGCAGCCCCGGACAGGGGGAAGAAGCTTTCTTT.

The chain employs TRBV7-6 and TRBJ2-3; no firm D call. Germline loops: CDR1 SGHVS, CDR2 FNYEAQ. This CDR3 has 11 amino acids. Trimming removed 5 bases at V and 4 bases at J, with 4 bases between. This CDR3 reads CASSASDTQYF. In DNA form, the CDR3 reads TGTGCCAGCAGCGCCTCAGATACGCAGTATTTT.

This clonotype has just a few counts. The chain carries TRBV30 and TRBJ1-1; no reliable D call. Germline values: CDR1 GTSNPN, CDR2 SVGIG (reference sequence). V was pared by 2 bases and J by 10 bases, with 20 bases between. This CDR3 contains 14 residues. In DNA, the CDR3 is TGTGCCTGGAGTAAGAACGGACCACTGACCGGAGCTTTCTTT. It encodes CAWSKNGPLTGAFF.